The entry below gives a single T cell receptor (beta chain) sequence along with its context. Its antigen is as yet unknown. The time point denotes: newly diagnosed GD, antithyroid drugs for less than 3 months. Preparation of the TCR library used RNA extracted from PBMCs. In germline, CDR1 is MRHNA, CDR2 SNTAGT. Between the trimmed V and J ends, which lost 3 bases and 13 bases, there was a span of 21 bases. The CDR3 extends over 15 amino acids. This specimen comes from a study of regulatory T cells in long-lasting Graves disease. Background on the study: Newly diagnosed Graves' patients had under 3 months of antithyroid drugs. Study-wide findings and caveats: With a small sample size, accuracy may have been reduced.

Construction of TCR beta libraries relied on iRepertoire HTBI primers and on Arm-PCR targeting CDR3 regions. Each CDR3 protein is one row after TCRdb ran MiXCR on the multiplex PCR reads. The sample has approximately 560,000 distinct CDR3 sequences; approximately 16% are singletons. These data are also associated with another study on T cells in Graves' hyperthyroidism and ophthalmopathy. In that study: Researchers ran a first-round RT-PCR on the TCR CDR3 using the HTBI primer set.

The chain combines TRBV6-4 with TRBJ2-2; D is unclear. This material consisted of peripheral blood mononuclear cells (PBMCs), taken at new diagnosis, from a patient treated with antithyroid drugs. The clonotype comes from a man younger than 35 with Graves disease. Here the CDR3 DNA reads TGTGCCAGCAGTGAAGCAGGCGCGCCCACCGGTGGGCTGTTTTTT. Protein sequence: CASSEAGAPTGGLFF.